The 5 T cell receptor beta chains presented below share a single source sample, sequenced in a study of cytomegalovirus exposure and HLA in healthy donors. Repertoires were generated with immunoSEQ multiplex PCR, while TCRdb's copy carries only in-frame clones and drops some. The sample yields 200,000 to 300,000 clones, about 88% seen once. Material for sequencing was PBMCs. The receptors stem from a man younger than 35 in good health and CMV-seropositive.

The rearrangement joins TRBV5-1 to TRBJ1-2; D might be TRBD1 (5 bases). The CDR3 loop spans 13 amino acids. V was cut by 4 bases and J by 4 bases, with 11 bases left in between. CDR1 is SGHRS, CDR2 YFSETQ, per germline. The CDR3 DNA is TGCGCCAGCAGCGCCTCAGGGATCTATGGCTACACCTTC. It is translated as CASSASGIYGYTF.

The rearrangement links TRBV29-1 to TRBJ2-7, with 8 positions matching TRBD1. V shed 6 bases and J 5 bases; nucleotides not matched to a gene: 6. Per the germline V gene, CDR1 is SQVTM and CDR2 is ANQGSEA. The CDR3 is made up of 12 amino acids. This CDR3 reads CSVGQGTHEQYF. CDR3 DNA sequence: TGCAGCGTCGGACAGGGTACCCACGAGCAGTACTTC.

The rearrangement links TRBV5-1 to TRBJ1-1; D possibly corresponds to TRBD1 (6 bases). Germline values: CDR1 SGHRS, CDR2 YFSETQ. This CDR3 is 16 amino acids long. V was shortened by 4 bases and J by 2 bases, with 18 bases between the two germline ends. The CDR3 coding sequence is TGCGCCAGCAGCCTTAGTGGTGGGACACAAAACACTGAAGCTTTCTTT. This sequence encodes CASSLSGGTQNTEAFF.

V is TRBV30 and J is TRBJ1-2, with 8 bases that match TRBD1. The germline CDR1 and CDR2 sequences are GTSNPN and SVGIG (reference sequence). The junction had 24 bases not matched to a gene; V was cut back by 4 bases and J by 5 bases. This CDR3 is built from 19 residues. CDR3 region: CAWTPSSWDRRRFVYGYTF. In DNA, the CDR3 is TGTGCCTGGACCCCGTCGTCCTGGGACAGGCGCCGTTTTGTATATGGCTACACCTTC.

This chain connects TRBV19 to TRBJ2-7; 7 nucleotides line up with TRBD1. CDR3 length: 14 amino acids. CDR1 LNHDA and CDR2 SQIVND come from the germline V gene (reference sequence). V dropped 5 bases and J dropped 1; count of bases not matched to a gene: 5. The CDR3 coding sequence is TGTGCCAGTAGTCCTCGGGACAGTTCCTACGAGCAGTACTTC. Protein: CASSPRDSSYEQYF.